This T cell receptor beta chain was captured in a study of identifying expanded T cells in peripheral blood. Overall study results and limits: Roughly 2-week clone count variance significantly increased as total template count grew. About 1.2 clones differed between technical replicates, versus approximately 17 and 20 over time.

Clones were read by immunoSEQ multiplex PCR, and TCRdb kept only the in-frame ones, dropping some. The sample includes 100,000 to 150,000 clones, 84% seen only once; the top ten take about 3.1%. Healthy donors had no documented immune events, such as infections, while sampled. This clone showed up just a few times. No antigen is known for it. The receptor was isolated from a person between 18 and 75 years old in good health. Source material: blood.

CDR3 in DNA: TGTGCCAGCAGCGAAGGGGGGGGTACCAATGAGCAGTTCTTC. Translation gives CASSEGGGTNEQFF. The rearrangement links TRBV7-6 to TRBJ2-1, with a tentative D call TRBD2 (7 bases). Germline V gene data show CDR1 as SGHVS and CDR2 as FNYEAQ. This CDR3 contains 14 residues. Trimming took 5 bases from V and 6 from J, leaving 14 bases between them.